The 9 T cell receptor beta chains listed next were all sequenced from one sample in a study of shared clonotypes between healthy human individuals. Positive CCR7 selection of CD45RO-negative cells yielded the naive CD8 cells, and terminally differentiated effector memory CD45RA+ cells were excluded. Generated by immunoSEQ multiplex PCR, the TCRdb table keeps only in-frame clones and is missing some. Among 450,000 to 700,000 clones listed, around 95% were seen once. Material for sequencing was naive CD8+ T cells sorted from blood. The source is a woman under 40 in good health.

The rearrangement links TRBV13 to TRBJ2-7; no reliable D call. This CDR3 contains 12 residues. Germline V gene data show CDR1 as PRHDT and CDR2 as FYEKMQ (reference sequence). Trimming cost V 5 bases and J 2 bases, with 7 bases left between them. In DNA form, the CDR3 reads TGTGCCAGCAGCATGAAGCCCTACGAGCAGTACTTC. This gives the protein CASSMKPYEQYF. Together with reference TRBV13 and TRBJ2-7, the CDR3 gives the full variable domain: AAGVIQSPRHLIKEKRETATLKCYPIPRHDTVYWYQQGPGQDPQFLISFYEKMQSDKGSIPDRFSAQQFSDYHSELNMSSLELGDSALYFCASSMKPYEQYFGPGTRLTVT.

The rearrangement uses TRBV19 and TRBJ2-7, with 10 bases fitting TRBD2. The trim removed 5 bases at V and 2 bases at J, leaving 3 bases unmatched. The germline CDR1 and CDR2 sequences are LNHDA and SQIVND (reference sequence). The CDR3 length is 14 residues. CDR3 DNA: TGTGCCAGTAGTCTAGCGGGAGTTACCTACGAGCAGTACTTC. This sequence encodes CASSLAGVTYEQYF.

This rearrangement joins TRBV7-6 to TRBJ2-3; D remains unclear. Trimming took 0 bases from V and 1 from J, leaving 11 bases between them. The CDR3 sequence is 16 residues long. In germline, CDR1 is SGHVS, CDR2 FNYEAQ. CDR3 nucleotide sequence: TGTGCCAGCAGCTTAGCCCCATTTGTTGGCACAGATACGCAGTATTTT. Translation: CASSLAPFVGTDTQYF. Using reference TRBV7-6 and TRBJ2-3 for the parts outside the CDR3, the full variable domain is GAGVSQSPRYKVTKRGQDVALRCDPISGHVSLYWYRQALGQGPEFLTYFNYEAQQDKSGLPNDRFSAERPEGSISTLTIQRTEQRDSAMYRCASSLAPFVGTDTQYFGPGTRLTVL.

This chain joins TRBV29-1 and TRBJ2-1; 7 positions agree with TRBD2. The CDR3 contains 17 residues. Per germline, CDR1 SQVTM and CDR2 ANQGSEA. V shed 2 bases, J shed 0 bases, and the junction held 10 bases outside the gene matches. CDR3 residues: CSVERVVGGSSYNEQFF. The CDR3 region has the DNA TGCAGCGTTGAACGGGTGGTTGGCGGGAGCTCCTACAATGAGCAGTTCTTC.

V usage is TRBV27 and J usage is TRBJ2-1; no reliable D call. CDR1 MNHEY and CDR2 SMNVEV come from the germline V gene (reference sequence). V was shortened by 5 bases and J by 5 bases, with 13 bases between the two germline ends. The length of the CDR3 is 14 residues. The CDR3 DNA sequence: TGTGCCAGCAGTCCCTCCTCGGTGAACAATGAGCAGTTCTTC. This gives the protein CASSPSSVNNEQFF.

The chain combines TRBV27 with TRBJ2-1; D may be TRBD2 (5 bases). Trimming stripped 6 bases from V and 8 bases from J, with 14 bases between. The CDR3 contains 13 residues. CDR1 and CDR2 from the germline V gene are MNHEY and SMNVEV (reference sequence). Here the CDR3 DNA reads TGTGCCAGCAGCCGCGGGCGAGGGCATGAGCAGTTCTTC. Translated: CASSRGRGHEQFF.

J is TRBJ1-4 and V is TRBV28, with D maybe TRBD1 (5 bases). The germline V and J ends were trimmed by 5 bases and 5 bases, with 15 bases remaining between them. This CDR3 spans 15 amino acids. Germline V gene sequence: CDR1 MDHEN, CDR2 SYDVKM. CDR3 residues: CASSLSGGTNEKLFF. As DNA, the CDR3 is TGTGCCAGCAGTCTATCGGGGGGTACAAATGAAAAACTGTTTTTT. Full variable domain (rest looked up from reference TRBV28 and TRBJ1-4): DVKVTQSSRYLVKRTGEKVFLECVQDMDHENMFWYRQDPGLGLRLIYFSYDVKMKEKGDIPEGYSVSREKKERFSLILESASTNQTSMYLCASSLSGGTNEKLFFGSGTQLSVL.

Of note for this clone: At the DNA level, this CDR3 is encoded by other sequences in the same sample as well. This rearrangement joins TRBV27 to TRBJ2-7, with no clear D. V lost 0 bases and J lost 0, with 6 bases in between. Germline assignment: CDR1 MNHEY and CDR2 SMNVEV (reference sequence). This CDR3 has 14 amino acids. The CDR3 bases are TGTGCCAGCAGTTTATCAGGTGGCTCCTACGAGCAGTACTTC. Amino acid sequence: CASSLSGGSYEQYF.

The genes are TRBV11-3 and TRBJ1-1, with unresolved D. Trimming removed 1 base at V and 10 bases at J, with 13 bases between. The length of the CDR3 is 13 residues. Germline lookup yields CDR1 SGHNT and CDR2 YENEEA. Here the CDR3 reads CASSLGPGVPAFF. CDR3 bases: TGTGCCAGCAGCTTAGGTCCTGGGGTACCAGCTTTCTTT.